This is a list of T cell receptor beta chains from one sample in a study of Ad26.COV2.S vaccination and SARS-CoV-2 variants. The table came from immunoSEQ multiplex PCR; TCRdb's copy has only in-frame clones and leaves some out. The profile shows approximately 360,000 clones, around 82% of them singletons. The material was peripheral blood, obtained in a trial of Ad26.COV2.S vaccine versus placebo. These receptors were obtained from a person between 18 and 59 years old who received the Ad26.COV2.S COVID-19 vaccine or a placebo. Both conserved end residues are part of each CDR3. A D gene is named only where the DNA matches it firmly. Size tells how often a clone was seen (once, few, many) or the class of an expanded clone, and some rows leave it out.

j_call d_call v_call clone_size cdr3_length cdr3_aa cdr3_nt
TRBJ2-1 . TRBV7-2 once 12 CASLGGLDEQFF TGTGCCAGCCTGGGGGGGCTGGATGAGCAGTTCTTC
TRBJ2-1 TRBD2 TRBV6-5 . 15 CASKVKLAGYNEQFF TGTGCCAGCAAAGTGAAACTAGCGGGCTACAATGAGCAGTTCTTC
TRBJ1-2 TRBD1 TRBV2 . 13 CASSTTGDYGYTF TGTGCCAGCAGTACCACAGGGGACTATGGCTACACCTTC
TRBJ1-2 . TRBV6-5 . 13 CASRVGTDYGYTF TGTGCCAGCAGGGTCGGTACAGACTATGGCTACACCTTC
TRBJ2-2 . TRBV5-5 once 14 CASKGVPNTGELFF TGTGCCAGCAAAGGGGTCCCCAACACCGGGGAGCTGTTTTTT
TRBJ2-3 TRBD2 TRBV24-1 . 17 CATSDRTSGRTTDTQYF TGTGCCACCAGTGATAGGACTAGCGGGAGAACCACAGATACGCAGTATTTT
TRBJ1-1 . TRBV15 . 11 CATSSTSEAFF TGTGCCACCAGCAGTACCTCTGAAGCTTTCTTT
TRBJ2-3 TRBD2 TRBV11-3 . 17 CASSHHPLAGRTDTQYF TGTGCCAGCAGCCATCATCCACTAGCGGGTCGCACAGATACGCAGTATTTT
TRBJ2-3 . TRBV6-5 . 13 CASSYSISGTQYF TGTGCCAGCAGTTACTCGATTTCCGGCACGCAGTATTTT
TRBJ1-1 . TRBV6-2/TRBV6-3 few 15 CASSPSGHINTEAFF TGTGCCAGCAGCCCCTCAGGGCATATCAACACTGAAGCTTTCTTT
TRBJ1-6 TRBD1 TRBV12-5 . 15 CASGVTGPYNSPLHF TGTGCTAGTGGTGTGACAGGGCCGTATAATTCACCCCTCCACTTT
TRBJ2-5 . TRBV19 . 13 CASSIFPRETQYF TGTGCCAGTAGTATATTTCCCCGAGAGACCCAGTACTTC
TRBJ2-3 . TRBV5-1 . 14 CASSHREGADTQYF TGCGCCAGCAGCCACAGAGAGGGAGCAGATACGCAGTATTTT
TRBJ2-1 . TRBV6-2/TRBV6-3 . 13 CASSAGYYNEQFF TGTGCCAGCAGTGCTGGGTACTACAATGAGCAGTTCTTC
TRBJ1-1 . TRBV11-3 . 13 CASKGQISTEAFF TGTGCCAGCAAAGGACAGATCAGCACTGAAGCTTTCTTT
TRBJ1-5 . TRBV3-1/TRBV3-2 . 14 CASSQDNGNQPQHF TGTGCCAGCAGCCAAGATAACGGCAATCAGCCCCAGCATTTT
TRBJ2-1 TRBD1 TRBV11-1 . 14 CASSIGQGYNEQFF TGTGCCAGCAGCATAGGACAGGGGTACAATGAGCAGTTCTTC
TRBJ1-2 . TRBV5-6 . 12 CASSLWDYGYTF TGTGCCAGCAGCTTGTGGGACTATGGCTACACCTTC
TRBJ2-7 . TRBV2 . 12 CASSPTVSEQYF TGTGCCAGCAGCCCCACAGTAAGCGAGCAGTACTTC
TRBJ2-7 . TRBV10-1 . 13 CASSEVGGYEQYF TGCGCCAGCAGTGAGGTGGGAGGCTACGAGCAGTACTTC
TRBJ2-2 TRBD2 TRBV14 . 19 CASSPRPLLAGVDTGELFF TGTGCCAGCAGCCCACGACCCCTTCTAGCGGGAGTTGACACCGGGGAGCTGTTTTTT
TRBJ2-5 TRBD2 TRBV7-2 once 16 CASSLGTSGVQETQYF TGTGCCAGCAGCCTCGGGACTAGCGGGGTCCAAGAGACCCAGTACTTC
TRBJ1-4 . TRBV5-1 . 14 CASTPGPPGEKLFF TGCGCCAGCACCCCGGGCCCTCCGGGGGAAAAACTGTTTTTT
TRBJ1-2 . TRBV6-5 . 13 CASSPAGFYGYTF TGTGCCAGCAGTCCAGCAGGGTTTTATGGCTACACCTTC
TRBJ1-1 . TRBV11-2 . 14 CASSLRRGWTEAFF TGTGCCAGCAGCTTGAGAAGGGGATGGACTGAAGCTTTCTTT
TRBJ2-1 . TRBV6-5 . 16 CASSYQISPSYNEQFF TGTGCCAGCAGTTACCAAATAAGCCCCTCCTACAATGAGCAGTTCTTC
TRBJ2-7 . TRBV12-3/TRBV12-4 . 11 CASSPSYEQYF TGTGCCAGCAGTCCCTCCTACGAGCAGTACTTC
TRBJ1-1 . TRBV7-9 . 13 CASSTQEYTEAFF TGTGCCAGCAGCACCCAGGAGTACACTGAAGCTTTCTTT
TRBJ1-6 . TRBV12-3/TRBV12-4 . 13 CASSLIVGSPLHF TGTGCCAGCAGTTTAATAGTGGGTTCACCCCTCCACTTT
TRBJ2-1 TRBD2 TRBV14 few 17 CASSQRIDSGRVNEQFF TGTGCCAGCAGCCAACGCATTGATAGCGGGAGGGTTAATGAGCAGTTCTTC
TRBJ1-2 . TRBV5-1 . 15 CASSLGTNRHYGYTF TGCGCCAGCAGCTTGGGCACTAACCGGCACTATGGCTACACCTTC